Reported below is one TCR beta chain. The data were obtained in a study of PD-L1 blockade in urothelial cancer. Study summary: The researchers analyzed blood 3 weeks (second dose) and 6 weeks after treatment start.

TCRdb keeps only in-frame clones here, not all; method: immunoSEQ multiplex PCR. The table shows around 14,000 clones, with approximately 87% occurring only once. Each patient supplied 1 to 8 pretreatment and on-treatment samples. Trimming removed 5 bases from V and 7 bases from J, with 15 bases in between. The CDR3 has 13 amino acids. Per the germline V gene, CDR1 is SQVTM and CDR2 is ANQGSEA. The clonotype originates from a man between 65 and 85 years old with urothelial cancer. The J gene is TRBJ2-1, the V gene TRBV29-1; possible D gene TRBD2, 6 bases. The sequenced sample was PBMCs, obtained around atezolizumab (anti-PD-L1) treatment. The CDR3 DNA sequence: TGCAGCGTTCAACTAGCTCGGTGGAATGAGCAGTTCTTC. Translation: CSVQLARWNEQFF.